Below are 24 T cell receptor beta chains sequenced from a single sample in a study of cytomegalovirus exposure and HLA in healthy donors. 60 Vbeta and 13 Jbeta primers were used in PCR. Assay used: immunoSEQ multiplex PCR; TCRdb lists only in-frame clones, some missing. The table records 170,000 or so clones, about 86% of them present only once. The sequenced sample was PBMCs. The source is a woman in her late teens or twenties in good health and CMV-seronegative.

This clone has just one count. The chain links TRBV6-1 to TRBJ1-1; no definite D call. CDR1 and CDR2 (germline): MNHNS, SASEGT. The CDR3 runs to 19 residues. V gave up 4 bases and J gave up 4 bases, with 28 bases separating them. CDR3 bases: TGTGCCAGCAGTGCGGACGGACTGGGCAAAAATTTCTGGGTCACTGAAGCTTTCTTT. This encodes CASSADGLGKNFWVTEAFF.

The rearrangement joins TRBV28 to TRBJ1-1, with unresolved D. The length of the CDR3 is 12 residues. Germline V CDR1 and CDR2: MDHEN, SYDVKM. The V gene lost 5 bases and the J gene lost 4 bases, with 8 bases spanning the gap. The CDR3 sequence: CASSSLSTEAFF. For the CDR3, the DNA is TGTGCCAGCAGTAGTTTGAGCACTGAAGCTTTCTTT. Drawing the rest from reference TRBV28 and TRBJ1-1, the complete variable domain is DVKVTQSSRYLVKRTGEKVFLECVQDMDHENMFWYRQDPGLGLRLIYFSYDVKMKEKGDIPEGYSVSREKKERFSLILESASTNQTSMYLCASSSLSTEAFFGQGTRLTVV.

The V call is TRBV5-1, the J call TRBJ2-1; 8 bases agree with TRBD2. Per germline, CDR1 SGHRS and CDR2 YFSETQ. The CDR3 spans 15 residues. Germline trimming cut 0 bases from V and 10 bases from J; bases unmatched to any gene: 9. CDR3 protein: CASSLAAGGEEEQFF. CDR3 in DNA: TGCGCCAGCAGCTTGGCTGCGGGAGGAGAGGAGGAGCAGTTCTTC.

The chain couples TRBV11-1 to TRBJ1-2; a possible D gene is TRBD1 (6 bases). Germline CDR1 is SGHAT and CDR2 is FQDESV (reference sequence). The CDR3 extends over 15 amino acids. Trimming shortened V by 5 bases and J by 1 base, and 14 bases separated the two germline ends. CDR3 sequence: CASSLTDRSNYGYTF. CDR3 DNA: TGTGCCAGCAGCCTTACGGACAGAAGTAACTATGGCTACACCTTC.

The CDR3 loop reads CASSIGQGAAGYTF. For the CDR3, the DNA is TGTGCCAGCAGTATAGGACAGGGGGCGGCCGGCTACACCTTC. This chain connects TRBV27 to TRBJ1-2; 11 bases are a match to TRBD1. Trimming removed 5 bases from V and 8 bases from J; junction bases left unmatched: 7. The CDR3 loop spans 14 amino acids. Per germline, CDR1 MNHEY and CDR2 SMNVEV (reference sequence).

The V and J genes are TRBV28 and TRBJ2-5; no definite D call. TRBJ2-7 matches the DNA end more closely, so the J call is doubtful. Germline CDR1 reads MDHEN; CDR2 reads SYDVKM. The CDR3 has 13 residues. In DNA, the CDR3 is TGTGCCAGCAGTTCTAGAAGGTCCTACGAGCAGTACTTC. It is translated as CASSSRRSYEQYF.

The CDR3 sequence: CASSPDRATGELFF. As DNA, the CDR3 is TGTGCCAGCTCACCCGACAGGGCCACCGGGGAGCTGTTTTTT. This chain uses TRBV18 with TRBJ2-2; TRBD1 matches 7 bases. Germline V lookup: CDR1 KGHSH, CDR2 LQKENI. The J segment lost 4 bases and the V segment lost 3 bases, leaving 2 bases of the junction unmatched. The CDR3 loop spans 14 amino acids.

This chain links TRBV2 with TRBJ1-5, with TRBD1 matching 7 bases. Germline V gene data show CDR1 as SNHLY and CDR2 as FYNNEI. V dropped 2 bases and J dropped 4; count of bases not matched to a gene: 5. The CDR3 has 15 residues. CDR3 loop: CASSEWTGENQPQHF. The CDR3 coding sequence is TGTGCCAGCAGTGAATGGACAGGTGAAAATCAGCCCCAGCATTTT.

The CDR3 loop reads CAISGGGPSRNEQFF. The DNA for the CDR3 is TGTGCCATCAGTGGGGGGGGACCCTCGCGCAATGAGCAGTTCTTC. The gene calls are TRBV10-3 and TRBJ2-1; TRBD2 matches at 7 bases. The J segment lost 6 bases and the V segment lost 4 bases, leaving 9 bases of the junction unmatched. The CDR3 sequence is 15 residues long. Looked up from germline, CDR1 is ENHRY and CDR2 is SYGVKD.

CDR3 in amino acids: CASSIDLGQLNQPQHF. In nucleotides, the CDR3 is TGTGCCAGTAGTATAGATCTTGGGCAGCTGAATCAGCCCCAGCATTTT. V usage is TRBV19 and J usage is TRBJ1-5, with D unclear. This CDR3 has 16 amino acids. Looked up from germline, CDR1 is LNHDA and CDR2 is SQIVND (reference sequence). Between the trimmed V and J ends, which lost 0 bases and 4 bases, there was a span of 13 bases.

The chain joins TRBV7-6 to TRBJ2-7; D not resolved. V shed 5 bases and J shed 2 bases, with 13 bases lying between them. Germline V gives CDR1 SGHVS, CDR2 FNYEAQ. The CDR3 loop spans 14 amino acids. CDR3 coding DNA: TGTGCCAGCAGCGCGCGGCCCCAAACCTACGAGCAGTACTTC. Protein product: CASSARPQTYEQYF.

This clone was detected once. The chain employs TRBV27 and TRBJ2-7; D remains ambiguous. CDR1 MNHEY and CDR2 SMNVEV come from the germline V gene (reference sequence). V lost 5 bases and J 3 bases, leaving 11 bases between the germline ends. The CDR3 covers 13 residues. In DNA, the CDR3 is TGTGCCAGCAGTATGCGAATGTACTACGAGCAGTACTTC. Amino acids: CASSMRMYYEQYF.

J is TRBJ2-5 and V is TRBV30, with D possibly being TRBD2 (5 bases). Germline CDR1 GTSNPN, CDR2 SVGIG (reference sequence). Trimming stripped 4 bases from V and 5 bases from J, with 11 bases between. The CDR3 consists of 12 residues. CDR3 residues: CAWNLATETQYF. Here the CDR3 DNA reads TGTGCCTGGAACCTAGCAACGGAGACCCAGTACTTC.

The chain uses TRBV9 and TRBJ1-2, with TRBD1 matching over 7 bases. The CDR3 length is 15 residues. Germline loops: CDR1 SGDLS, CDR2 YYNGEE. J lost 4 bases, V lost 5 bases, and 11 bases had no gene match. The CDR3 sequence: CASSRTGKDSYGYTF. CDR3 nucleotides: TGTGCCAGCAGTCGGACAGGAAAGGATAGCTATGGCTACACCTTC.

The chain carries TRBV30 and TRBJ2-3; the match to TRBD2 covers 8 bases. This CDR3 is 14 amino acids long. Germline CDR1 reads GTSNPN; CDR2 reads SVGIG (reference sequence). V lost 0 bases and J lost 3; bases outside the gene matches: 2. In nucleotides, the CDR3 is TGTGCCTGGAGTGTGGGCGGGGGGACAGATACGCAGTATTTT. Translated: CAWSVGGGTDTQYF.

The V gene is TRBV5-1, the J gene TRBJ2-1; 9 bases align to TRBD1. CDR1 and CDR2 from the germline V gene are SGHRS and YFSETQ. The CDR3 covers 16 residues. Germline trimming cut 4 bases from V and 6 bases from J; bases unmatched to any gene: 11. The CDR3 region has the DNA TGCGCCAGCAGCATTGCCGGGACAGGGAATGGCAATGAGCAGTTCTTC. Its translation: CASSIAGTGNGNEQFF.

V and J are TRBV6-5 and TRBJ2-7; a possible D gene is TRBD1 (6 bases). Germline loops: CDR1 MNHEY, CDR2 SVGAGI. V lost 5 bases and J lost 2, with 10 bases in between. The CDR3 is 13 amino acids. CDR3 region: CASSPDRAYEQYF. CDR3 sequence (DNA): TGTGCCAGCAGTCCGGACAGAGCCTACGAGCAGTACTTC.

The V call is TRBV28, the J call TRBJ2-7, with 8 bases that match TRBD1. After removal of 8 bases from V and 5 bases from J, the junction contained 11 bases not matched to a gene. The CDR3 covers 14 residues. Germline V gives CDR1 MDHEN, CDR2 SYDVKM. In nucleotides, the CDR3 is TGTGCCAGCTCCCCTGACAGGGGTCCCCACGAGCAGTACTTC. As protein: CASSPDRGPHEQYF. Looking up the rest from reference TRBV28 and TRBJ2-7 gives the full variable domain: DVKVTQSSRYLVKRTGEKVFLECVQDMDHENMFWYRQDPGLGLRLIYFSYDVKMKEKGDIPEGYSVSREKKERFSLILESASTNQTSMYLCASSPDRGPHEQYFGPGTRLTVT.

This rearrangement joins TRBV11-2 to TRBJ2-5; perhaps TRBD2 as D (7 bases). This CDR3 is 13 amino acids long. Germline loops: CDR1 SGHAT, CDR2 FQNNGV. Trimming stripped 1 base from V and 7 bases from J, with 10 bases between. Here the CDR3 reads CASSLGGGGTQYF. CDR3 coding DNA: TGTGCCAGCAGCTTAGGGGGAGGGGGGACCCAGTACTTC.

The rearrangement joins TRBV15 to TRBJ2-5; D possibly corresponds to TRBD1 (5 bases). The better agreement between TRBJ2-7 and the DNA end casts doubt on the J call. CDR1 and CDR2 (germline): LNHNV, YYDKDF (reference sequence). The CDR3 length is 12 residues. CDR3 protein: CATSKTDSEQYF. The CDR3 coding sequence is TGTGCCACCAGCAAAACCGACAGCGAGCAGTACTTC.

The chain has TRBV7-9 and TRBJ1-2, with 9 bases lining up with TRBD1. V trimming: 4 bases; J trimming: 7 bases; junction bases outside the gene matches: 7. The length of the CDR3 is 14 residues. The germline gives CDR1 SEHNR, CDR2 FQNEAQ (reference sequence). CDR3 in amino acids: CASSSGTGFGGYTF. For the CDR3, the DNA is TGTGCCAGCAGCTCCGGGACAGGGTTCGGTGGCTACACCTTC.

V usage is TRBV28 and J usage is TRBJ2-5; 9 bases agree with TRBD2. The germline V gene has CDR1 MDHEN and CDR2 SYDVKM. Germline trimming cut 7 bases from V and 5 bases from J; bases unmatched to any gene: 11. The CDR3 consists of 15 residues. The chain's CDR3 is CASTRAGGPGETQYF. In nucleotides, the CDR3 is TGTGCCAGCACCCGGGCGGGGGGGCCTGGGGAGACCCAGTACTTC.

V and J are TRBV10-3 and TRBJ1-5; tentative D call: TRBD1 (5 bases). V lost 0 bases and J lost 0, with 9 bases in between. The germline V gene has CDR1 ENHRY and CDR2 SYGVKD. CDR3 length equals 16 residues. In DNA form, the CDR3 reads TGTGCCATCAGTGAGTCGATAGGGGCTAGCAATCAGCCCCAGCATTTT. Residues: CAISESIGASNQPQHF.

This clone was counted between two and nine times. The germline gene is not matched at one end of the junction; a read error may be the cause. The J gene is TRBJ1-1, the V gene TRBV30, with D perhaps TRBD1 (5 bases). This CDR3 has 12 amino acids. Germline-derived CDR1 and CDR2 are GTSNPN and SVGIG (reference sequence). The CDR3 nucleotides are TGTGCCTGGAGCCTCCAATACGCCGGGACTCTCTTT. This encodes CAWSLQYAGTLF. Full variable domain (remainder filled in from reference TRBV30 and TRBJ1-1): SQTIHQWPATLVQPVGSPLSLECTVEGTSNPNLYWYRQAAGRGLQLLFYSVGIGQISSEVPQNLSASRPQDRQFILSSKKLLLSDSGFYLCAWSLQYAGTLFGQGTRLTVV.